This T cell receptor (beta chain) derives from a study of shared clonotypes between healthy human individuals. Methods used by the authors: ImmunoSEQ yielded junction-only sequences lacking quality scores, so filtering differed. Data came from immunoSEQ multiplex PCR; TCRdb stores just in-frame clones and leaves some out. That table furnishes V, J and clone size, whereas the DNA furnished D and trimming. The sample includes a few million clones, roughly 93% of them seen just once. Germline CDR1 reads SNHLY; CDR2 reads FYNNEI. V was trimmed by 7 bases and J by 2 bases, leaving 14 bases between them. This CDR3 spans 14 amino acids.

Input material: naive CD4+ T cells from PBMCs. Subset meaning: CD45RA+ positively selected. The chain combines TRBV2 with TRBJ2-5, with TRBD1 as a possible D gene (6 bases). The clonotype comes from a man between 18 and 35 years old in good health. Some clones in this sample may be carry-over from other donors' samples. The CDR3 loop is CASNGQSRQETQYF. Here the CDR3 DNA reads TGTGCCAGCAACGGACAGAGTCGGCAAGAGACCCAGTACTTC.